This entry features one TCR beta chain sequence. This sample stems from a study of blood T cell repertoires in COVID-19. Study in general: Specimens from acute and convalescent COVID-19 originated in the United States, Italy and Spain.

The V and J ends lost 7 bases and 0 bases respectively, with 9 bases between them. This CDR3 has 14 residues. The germline CDR1 and CDR2 sequences are MNHEY and SVGAGI. TCRdb's table, derived via immunoSEQ multiplex PCR, lists solely in-frame clones and lacks some. The sample has roughly 120,000 clones; 70% to 85% are singletons. This receptor was taken from a man between 65 and 85 years old with active or convalescent COVID-19. The chain joins TRBV6-5 to TRBJ1-4; unclear D gene. The sequencing input was peripheral blood. The CDR3 DNA is TGTGCCAGCACCTACAGTGCAACTAATGAAAAACTGTTTTTT. Translation: CASTYSATNEKLFF.